The 6 T cell receptor beta chains presented below share a single source sample, sequenced in a study of blood T cell repertoires in COVID-19. Data came from immunoSEQ multiplex PCR; TCRdb stores just in-frame clones and leaves some out. Of 250,000 to 300,000 clones listed, approximately 89% are singletons. The sample was peripheral blood. The receptor source for this set is a woman aged 30 to 39 with COVID-19, enrolled during active disease.

This chain links TRBV3-1 (or the pseudogene TRBV3-2) with TRBJ2-2; D is unclear. The CDR3 loop spans 12 amino acids. Looked up from germline, CDR1 is LGHDT and CDR2 is YNNKEL (reference sequence). V shed 4 bases and J shed 8 bases, with 8 bases lying between them. CDR3 sequence: CASSPRVGELFF. CDR3 coding DNA: TGTGCCAGCAGCCCACGGGTAGGGGAGCTGTTTTTT.

The chain carries TRBV6-5 and TRBJ1-1; D uncertain. Between the trimmed V and J ends, which lost 5 bases and 0 bases, there was a span of 13 bases. Germline V gives CDR1 MNHEY, CDR2 SVGAGI. CDR3 length: 15 amino acids. The CDR3 loop reads CASSLELSMNTEAFF. The CDR3 region has the DNA TGTGCCAGCAGTCTAGAATTGTCCATGAACACTGAAGCTTTCTTT.

This rearrangement joins TRBV28 to TRBJ1-2, with D maybe TRBD1 (5 bases). CDR1 and CDR2 (germline): MDHEN, SYDVKM. This CDR3 comprises 13 residues. V shed 7 bases and J shed 2 bases, with 11 bases lying between them. The CDR3 here is CASMSGGNYGYTF. CDR3 DNA: TGTGCCAGCATGTCGGGGGGAAACTATGGCTACACCTTC.

The genes are TRBV24-1 and TRBJ1-1; D remains unclear. Trimming shortened V by 1 base and J by 5 bases, and 10 bases separated the two germline ends. This CDR3 comprises 14 residues. Germline values: CDR1 KGHDR, CDR2 SFDVKD. The CDR3 sequence: CATSDFPGMTEAFF. The CDR3 region has the DNA TGTGCCACCAGTGATTTTCCGGGAATGACTGAAGCTTTCTTT.

The chain carries TRBV18 and TRBJ2-6, with D unresolved. The CDR3 is 16 residues long. Germline values: CDR1 KGHSH, CDR2 LQKENI. Trimming took off 1 base at V and 1 base at J, with 8 bases between the two ends. CDR3 region: CASSPLALSGANVLTF. The CDR3 nucleotides read TGTGCCAGCTCACCACTGGCTCTTTCTGGGGCCAACGTCCTGACTTTC.

This chain links TRBV2 with TRBJ1-2; 7 nucleotides align to TRBD1. CDR1 and CDR2 (germline): SNHLY, FYNNEI. The CDR3 loop spans 12 amino acids. V gave up 6 bases and J gave up 7 bases; unmatched junction bases: 5. The CDR3 coding sequence is TGTGCCAGCAGAGTAGGGGGCGGTGGCTACACCTTC. Translating gives CASRVGGGGYTF. Filled out from reference TRBV2 and TRBJ1-2, the complete variable domain reads EPEVTQTPSHQVTQMGQEVILRCVPISNHLYFYWYRQILGQKVEFLVSFYNNEISEKSEIFDDQFSVERPDGSNFTLKIRSTKLEDSAMYFCASRVGGGGYTFGSGTRLTVV.